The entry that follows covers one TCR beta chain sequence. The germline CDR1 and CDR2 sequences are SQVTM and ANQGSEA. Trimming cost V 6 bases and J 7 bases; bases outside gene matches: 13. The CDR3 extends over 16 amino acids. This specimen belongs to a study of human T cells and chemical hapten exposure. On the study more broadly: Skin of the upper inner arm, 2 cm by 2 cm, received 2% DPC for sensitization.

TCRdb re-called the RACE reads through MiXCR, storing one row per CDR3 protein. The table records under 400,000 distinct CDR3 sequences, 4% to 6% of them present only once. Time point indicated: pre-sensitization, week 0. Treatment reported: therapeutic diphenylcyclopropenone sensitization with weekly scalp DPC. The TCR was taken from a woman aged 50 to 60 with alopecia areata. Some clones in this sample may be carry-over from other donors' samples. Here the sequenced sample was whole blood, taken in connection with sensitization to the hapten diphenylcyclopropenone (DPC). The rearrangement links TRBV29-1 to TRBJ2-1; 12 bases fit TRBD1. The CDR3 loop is CSVIGTGGSTNNEQFF. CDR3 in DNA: TGCAGCGTGATCGGGACAGGGGGCTCTACAAATAATGAGCAGTTCTTC.